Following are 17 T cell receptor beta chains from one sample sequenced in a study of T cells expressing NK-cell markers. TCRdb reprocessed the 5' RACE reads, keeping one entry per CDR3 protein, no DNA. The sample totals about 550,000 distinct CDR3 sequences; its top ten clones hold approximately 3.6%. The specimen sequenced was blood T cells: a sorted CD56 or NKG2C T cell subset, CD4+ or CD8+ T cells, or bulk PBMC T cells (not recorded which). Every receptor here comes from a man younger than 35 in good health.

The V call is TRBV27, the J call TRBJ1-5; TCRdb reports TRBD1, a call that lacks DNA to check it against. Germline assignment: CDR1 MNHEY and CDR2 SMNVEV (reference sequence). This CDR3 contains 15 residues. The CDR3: CASGYRSYPNQPQHF.

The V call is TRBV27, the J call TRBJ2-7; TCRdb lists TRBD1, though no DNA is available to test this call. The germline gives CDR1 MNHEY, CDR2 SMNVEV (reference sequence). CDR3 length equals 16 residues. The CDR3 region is CASSSQKQGFSDEQYF.

The CDR3 is CSVASLNEQFF. V and J are TRBV29-1 and TRBJ2-1; TCRdb's D call of TRBD2 is untestable without DNA. The CDR3 spans 11 residues. The germline CDR1 and CDR2 sequences are SQVTM and ANQGSEA.

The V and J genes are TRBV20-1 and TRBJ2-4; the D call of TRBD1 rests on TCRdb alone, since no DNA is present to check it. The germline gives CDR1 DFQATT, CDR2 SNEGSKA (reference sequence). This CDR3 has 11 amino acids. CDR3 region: CSARGKGIEYF.

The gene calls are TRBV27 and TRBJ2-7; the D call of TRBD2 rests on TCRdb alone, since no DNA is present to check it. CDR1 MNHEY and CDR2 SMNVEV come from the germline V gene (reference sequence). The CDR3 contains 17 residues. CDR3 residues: CASSLSPSPSSSYEQYF.

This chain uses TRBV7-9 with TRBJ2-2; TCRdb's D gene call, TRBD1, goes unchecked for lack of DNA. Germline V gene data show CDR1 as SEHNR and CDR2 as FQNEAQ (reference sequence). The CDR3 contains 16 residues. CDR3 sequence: CASSLRGPTNTGELFF.

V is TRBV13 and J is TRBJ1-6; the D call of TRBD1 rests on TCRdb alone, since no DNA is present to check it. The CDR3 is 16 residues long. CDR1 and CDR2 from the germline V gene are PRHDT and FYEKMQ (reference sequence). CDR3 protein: CASSPREGSYNSPLHF. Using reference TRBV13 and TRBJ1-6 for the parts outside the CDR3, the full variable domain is AAGVIQSPRHLIKEKRETATLKCYPIPRHDTVYWYQQGPGQDPQFLISFYEKMQSDKGSIPDRFSAQQFSDYHSELNMSSLELGDSALYFCASSPREGSYNSPLHFGNGTRLTVT.

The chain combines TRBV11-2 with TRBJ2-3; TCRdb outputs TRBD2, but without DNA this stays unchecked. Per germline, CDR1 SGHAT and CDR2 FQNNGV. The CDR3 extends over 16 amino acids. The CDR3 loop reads CASSSLSGRAADTQYF.

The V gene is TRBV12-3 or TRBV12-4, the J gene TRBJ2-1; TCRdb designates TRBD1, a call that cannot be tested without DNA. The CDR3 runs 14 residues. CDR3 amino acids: CARLVWGAYNEQFF.

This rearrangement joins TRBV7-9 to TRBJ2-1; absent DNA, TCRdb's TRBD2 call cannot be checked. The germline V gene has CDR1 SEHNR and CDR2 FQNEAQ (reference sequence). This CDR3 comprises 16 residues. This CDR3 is CASSDPFGRERHEQFF.

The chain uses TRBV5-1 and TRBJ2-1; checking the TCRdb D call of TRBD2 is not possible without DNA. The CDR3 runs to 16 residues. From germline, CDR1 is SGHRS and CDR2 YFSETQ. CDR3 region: CASREKAVNSYNEQFF.

This CDR3 reads CASSSVAGGLGELFF. The chain links TRBV7-6 to TRBJ2-2; without DNA, the TCRdb call of TRBD2 cannot be checked. The CDR3 is 15 residues long. Germline values: CDR1 SGHVS, CDR2 FNYEAQ. The full variable domain, completed using reference TRBV7-6 and TRBJ2-2, is GAGVSQSPRYKVTKRGQDVALRCDPISGHVSLYWYRQALGQGPEFLTYFNYEAQQDKSGLPNDRFSAERPEGSISTLTIQRTEQRDSAMYRCASSSVAGGLGELFFGEGSRLTVL.

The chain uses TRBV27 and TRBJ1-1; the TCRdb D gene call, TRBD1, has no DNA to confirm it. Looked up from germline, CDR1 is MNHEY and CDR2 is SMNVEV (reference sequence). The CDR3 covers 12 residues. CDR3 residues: CASSPQGKAAFF.

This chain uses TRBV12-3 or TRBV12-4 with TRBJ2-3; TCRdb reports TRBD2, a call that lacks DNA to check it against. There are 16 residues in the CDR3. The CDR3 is CASTGWVWQGGLTQYF.

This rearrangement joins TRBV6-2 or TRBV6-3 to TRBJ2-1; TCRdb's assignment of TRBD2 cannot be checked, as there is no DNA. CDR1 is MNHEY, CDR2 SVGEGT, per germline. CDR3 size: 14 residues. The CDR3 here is CASSQGLAGGSEFF.

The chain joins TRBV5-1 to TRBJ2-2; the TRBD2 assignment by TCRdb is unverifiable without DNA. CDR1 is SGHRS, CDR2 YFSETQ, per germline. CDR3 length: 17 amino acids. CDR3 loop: CASSLELAGVGTGELFF.

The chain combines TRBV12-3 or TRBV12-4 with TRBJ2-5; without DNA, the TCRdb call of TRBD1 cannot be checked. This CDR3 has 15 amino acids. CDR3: CASSLGQGQSETQYF.